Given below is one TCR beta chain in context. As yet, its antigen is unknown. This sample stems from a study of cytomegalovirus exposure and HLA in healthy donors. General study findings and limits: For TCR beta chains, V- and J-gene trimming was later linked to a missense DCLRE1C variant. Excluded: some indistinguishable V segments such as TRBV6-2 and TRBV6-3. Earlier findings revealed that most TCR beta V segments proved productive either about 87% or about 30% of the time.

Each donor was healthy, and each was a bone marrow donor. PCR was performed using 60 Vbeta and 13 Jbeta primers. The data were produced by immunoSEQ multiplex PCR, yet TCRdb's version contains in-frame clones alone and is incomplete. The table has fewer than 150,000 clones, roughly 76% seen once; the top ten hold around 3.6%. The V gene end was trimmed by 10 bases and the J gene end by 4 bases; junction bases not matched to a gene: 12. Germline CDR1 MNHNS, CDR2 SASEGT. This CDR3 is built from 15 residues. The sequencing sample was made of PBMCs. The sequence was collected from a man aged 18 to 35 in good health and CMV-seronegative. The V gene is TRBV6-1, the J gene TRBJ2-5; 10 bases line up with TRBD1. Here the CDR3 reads CATHKTTGGGETQYF. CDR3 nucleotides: TGTGCCACCCACAAAACGACAGGGGGCGGAGAGACCCAGTACTTC.